The 29 T cell receptor beta chains below were found in one sample sequenced in a study of PD-L1 blockade in urothelial cancer. Described time point: pretreatment peripheral blood. TCRdb's copy holds only in-frame clones and misses some; the assay was immunoSEQ multiplex PCR. The sample shows tens of thousands of clones, roughly 79% of them seen only once. This specimen consisted of PBMCs, obtained around atezolizumab (anti-PD-L1) treatment. These receptors originate from a man between 65 and 80 years old with urothelial cancer.

This chain links TRBV5-4 with TRBJ2-7; 12 bases line up with TRBD2. V lost 4 bases, J lost 4 bases, and 6 bases stayed unmatched. The CDR3 has 15 amino acids. Germline loops: CDR1 SGHNT, CDR2 YYREEE (reference sequence). CDR3 in DNA: TGTGCCAGCAGCGCCGGACTAGCGGGAATTTACGAGCAGTACTTC. This gives the protein CASSAGLAGIYEQYF.

This clone was detected once. This chain links TRBV2 with TRBJ2-3; D is possibly TRBD2 (6 bases). Germline-derived CDR1 and CDR2 are SNHLY and FYNNEI. The CDR3 contains 15 residues. V was pared by 2 bases and J by 1 base, with 10 bases between. CDR3 coding DNA: TGTGCCAGCAGTGAACGGGGGTTCGGCACAGATACGCAGTATTTT. This sequence encodes CASSERGFGTDTQYF.

The chain is built from TRBV5-1 and TRBJ1-1, with 8 nucleotides matching TRBD1. The CDR3 contains 14 residues. V trimming: 4 bases; J trimming: 5 bases; junction bases outside the gene matches: 7. Germline-derived CDR1 and CDR2 are SGHRS and YFSETQ. The chain's CDR3 is CASSPGQGETEAFF. The CDR3 DNA sequence: TGCGCCAGCAGCCCCGGACAGGGAGAGACTGAAGCTTTCTTT.

The V call is TRBV7-9, the J call TRBJ2-3; 15 bases align to TRBD2. CDR3 length equals 17 residues. Germline CDR1 reads SEHNR; CDR2 reads FQNEAQ (reference sequence). With V trimmed by 5 bases and J by 5 bases, 8 bases remained unmatched. CDR3 in amino acids: CASSPLGLAGGLDTQYF. CDR3 coding DNA: TGTGCCAGCAGCCCGCTGGGACTAGCGGGAGGTTTAGATACGCAGTATTTT.

The chain uses TRBV6-5 and TRBJ2-3; 7 nucleotides match TRBD2. This CDR3 has 16 amino acids. The germline V gene encodes CDR1 MNHEY and CDR2 SVGAGI. V lost 0 bases to trimming and J lost 2 bases; unmatched junction nucleotides: 5. The CDR3 region has the DNA TGTGCCAGCAGTTACTCGATTGCGGGGGACACAGATACGCAGTATTTT. Its translation: CASSYSIAGDTDTQYF.

This chain links TRBV19 with TRBJ1-4; the match to TRBD1 covers 11 bases. J gave up 5 bases and V 6 bases, and 11 bases lay outside the gene matches. Per the germline V gene, CDR1 is LNHDA and CDR2 is SQIVND (reference sequence). This CDR3 region has 17 residues. CDR3 in amino acids: CASRDGTGGTANEKLFF. DNA of the CDR3: TGTGCCAGTAGGGACGGGACAGGGGGGACGGCGAATGAAAAACTGTTTTTT. The whole variable domain, remainder taken from reference TRBV19 and TRBJ1-4, is DGGITQSPKYLFRKEGQNVTLSCEQNLNHDAMYWYRQDPGQGLRLIYYSQIVNDFQKGDIAEGYSVSREKKESFPLTVTSAQKNPTAFYLCASRDGTGGTANEKLFFGSGTQLSVL.

The V call is TRBV10-3, the J call TRBJ1-1, with a possible D match to TRBD1 (6 bases). With 10 bases removed from V and 0 bases from J, the gap between germline ends came to 15 bases. CDR3 length: 14 amino acids. CDR1 is ENHRY, CDR2 SYGVKD, per germline. Here the CDR3 reads CATRGGPLNTEAFF. The CDR3 DNA is TGTGCCACGAGGGGGGGGCCCTTGAACACTGAAGCTTTCTTT.

The chain recombines TRBV6-1 with TRBJ2-2, with 8 bases fitting TRBD1. J was trimmed by 1 base and V by 6 bases; bases with no gene match: 4. The CDR3 length is 15 residues. CDR1 is MNHNS and CDR2 is SASEGT in the germline V gene. CDR3 in amino acids: CASRSGQGNTGELFF. The DNA for the CDR3 is TGTGCCAGCAGATCCGGACAGGGGAACACCGGGGAGCTGTTTTTT.

The genes are TRBV18 and TRBJ2-7; 11 bases are shared with TRBD2. The CDR3 loop spans 15 amino acids. Germline CDR1 KGHSH, CDR2 LQKENI. V shed 2 bases, J shed 1 base, and the junction held 1 base outside the gene matches. This CDR3 is CASSPGTSGSYEQYF. In DNA form, the CDR3 reads TGTGCCAGCTCACCAGGGACTAGCGGATCCTACGAGCAGTACTTC.

The rearrangement links TRBV19 to TRBJ2-6; D call uncertain. The V end lost 4 bases, the J end lost 4 bases, and 8 bases lay between the germline ends. The CDR3 runs to 14 residues. Germline CDR1 and CDR2: LNHDA and SQIVND (reference sequence). CDR3 nucleotides: TGTGCCAGTAGTACCTCAGGAGGGGCCAACGTCCTGACTTTC. Translated: CASSTSGGANVLTF.

The rearrangement joins TRBV7-2 to TRBJ1-4, with 7 bases that match TRBD1. Losses at the gene ends were 0 bases for V and 8 bases for J; bases not matched to a gene: 0. Germline V lookup: CDR1 SGHTA, CDR2 FQGNSA. The CDR3 contains 13 residues. In DNA form, the CDR3 reads TGTGCCAGCAGCTTAGCGGACAGGGAAAAACTGTTTTTT. This codes for CASSLADREKLFF.

The CDR3 region has the DNA TGTGCCAGCAGCTGGGACAAAGCTTTCTTT. Encoded protein: CASSWDKAFF. The V and J genes are TRBV7-9 and TRBJ1-1; maybe TRBD1 (6 bases). In germline, CDR1 is SEHNR, CDR2 FQNEAQ (reference sequence). V lost 4 bases to trimming and J lost 9 bases, with 6 bases between them. CDR3 length equals 10 residues.

The CDR3 loop is CASSLVAGGPYEQYF. The CDR3, as DNA: TGCGCCAGCAGCTTGGTAGCGGGGGGGCCCTACGAGCAGTACTTC. The chain uses TRBV5-1 and TRBJ2-7; 11 bases map to TRBD2. The CDR3 runs 15 residues. Germline trimming cut 0 bases from V and 2 bases from J; bases unmatched to any gene: 1. Germline-derived CDR1 and CDR2 are SGHRS and YFSETQ.

V and J are TRBV10-3 and TRBJ1-6; TRBD1 might be the D (5 bases). CDR1 ENHRY and CDR2 SYGVKD come from the germline V gene. V shed 10 bases and J shed 7 bases, with 11 bases lying between them. The CDR3 extends over 12 amino acids. CDR3: CATWGGNSPLHF. As DNA, the CDR3 is TGTGCCACGTGGGGGGGGAATTCACCCCTCCACTTT.

The CDR3 is CASSPRSGGAGGELFF. The CDR3 DNA sequence: TGTGCCAGCAGCCCACGGTCCGGGGGGGCCGGCGGGGAGCTGTTTTTT. This chain uses TRBV9 with TRBJ2-2, with 8 bases lining up with TRBD2. The V gene's germline CDR1 is SGDLS and CDR2 YYNGEE. With V trimmed by 4 bases and J by 7 bases, 12 bases remained unmatched. This CDR3 region has 16 residues.

The rearrangement joins TRBV4-2 to TRBJ2-5; 11 bases match TRBD2. In germline, CDR1 is LGHNA, CDR2 YNFKEQ. This CDR3 is built from 15 residues. With V trimmed by 1 base and J by 6 bases, 4 bases remained unmatched. This CDR3 reads CASSQVAGGPQTQYF. CDR3 DNA: TGTGCCAGCAGCCAAGTAGCGGGGGGGCCGCAGACCCAGTACTTC.

The CDR3 region has the DNA TGTGCCAGCAGCCTTAACAGGAATCAGCCCCAGCATTTT. Amino acids: CASSLNRNQPQHF. The chain is built from TRBV6-6 and TRBJ1-5; D perhaps matches TRBD1 (5 bases). The CDR3 runs to 13 residues. Germline V CDR1 and CDR2: MNHNY, SVGAGI (reference sequence). V lost 6 bases to trimming and J lost 4 bases, with 10 bases between them.

Many counts were recorded for this clone. The V call is TRBV4-3, the J call TRBJ2-5; D is uncertain. The CDR3 has 13 residues. Per the germline V gene, CDR1 is LGHNA and CDR2 is YSLEER. V lost 0 bases to trimming and J lost 9 bases, with 11 bases between them. CDR3: CASSQDPGWAQYF. Here the CDR3 DNA reads TGCGCCAGCAGCCAAGATCCCGGGTGGGCCCAGTACTTC.

J is TRBJ2-1 and V is TRBV11-2, with D possibly being TRBD1 (6 bases). The CDR3 consists of 14 residues. The germline V gene has CDR1 SGHAT and CDR2 FQNNGV. V was pared by 1 base and J by 2 bases, with 6 bases between. The DNA for the CDR3 is TGTGCCAGCAGCTTAGGGACAGCCTACAATGAGCAGTTCTTC. As protein: CASSLGTAYNEQFF.

This clone was seen a handful of times. The CDR3 DNA is TGTGCCAGTAGCATTGGGGCGGCCGGGGGGCCCCAGCATTTT. Its translation is CASSIGAAGGPQHF. The J gene is TRBJ1-5, the V gene TRBV19, with D maybe TRBD1 (5 bases). CDR3 length equals 14 residues. Looked up from germline, CDR1 is LNHDA and CDR2 is SQIVND (reference sequence). V lost 6 bases and J lost 9, with 18 bases in between.

This clone appeared a single time. This sequence joins TRBV18 and TRBJ1-3; D uncertain. V dropped 4 bases and J dropped 0 bases, with 7 bases sitting between them. The germline V gene encodes CDR1 KGHSH and CDR2 LQKENI. There are 14 residues in the CDR3. This chain's CDR3 is CASSRVTSGNTIYF. The CDR3 bases are TGTGCCAGCTCACGCGTTACCTCTGGAAACACCATATATTTT.

The rearrangement uses TRBV7-6 and TRBJ1-1, with 10 bases lining up with TRBD1. Per the germline V gene, CDR1 is SGHVS and CDR2 is FNYEAQ. This CDR3 region has 14 residues. The trim removed 5 bases at V and 10 bases at J, leaving 10 bases unmatched. This chain's CDR3 is CASSPTGQGLGAFF. CDR3 nucleotides: TGTGCCAGCAGCCCAACGGGACAGGGGTTAGGAGCTTTCTTT.

The chain recombines TRBV19 with TRBJ1-1; 7 bases map to TRBD1. The germline V gene has CDR1 LNHDA and CDR2 SQIVND (reference sequence). The CDR3 loop spans 15 amino acids. After removal of 7 bases from V and 0 bases from J, the junction contained 8 bases not matched to a gene. CDR3: CASTRTGIMNTEAFF. In DNA, the CDR3 is TGTGCCAGTACGAGGACAGGAATTATGAACACTGAAGCTTTCTTT.

This rearrangement joins TRBV29-1 to TRBJ2-7, with D maybe TRBD1 (6 bases). V dropped 7 bases and J dropped 4 bases, with 11 bases sitting between them. CDR1 is SQVTM and CDR2 is ANQGSEA in the germline V gene. The CDR3 length is 11 residues. The CDR3 nucleotides are TGCAGCGCCACAGGGACGTACGAGCAGTACTTC. It yields the protein CSATGTYEQYF.

The V gene is TRBV4-1, the J gene TRBJ2-6; possibly TRBD2 for D (5 bases). The length of the CDR3 is 16 residues. The V end was cut by 2 bases, the J end by 0 bases, with 8 bases between. Germline CDR1 and CDR2: MGHRA and YSYEKL. Here the CDR3 reads CASSQLGSSGANVLTF. CDR3 DNA: TGCGCCAGCAGCCAACTGGGGAGCTCTGGGGCCAACGTCCTGACTTTC.

V is TRBV11-3 and J is TRBJ2-2; tentatively, D is TRBD1 (6 bases). The CDR3 is 16 amino acids. Trimming stripped 1 base from V and 0 bases from J, with 9 bases between. Per the germline V gene, CDR1 is SGHNT and CDR2 is YENEEA. The CDR3 DNA follows: TGTGCCAGCAGCTTAGGTTGGACAGCGAACACCGGGGAGCTGTTTTTT. Residues: CASSLGWTANTGELFF.

CDR3 coding DNA: TGTGCCAGCAGCATTGACCCCGGGTGGAGCTCCTACAATGAGCAGTTCTTC. It codes for CASSIDPGWSSYNEQFF. This sequence joins TRBV7-9 and TRBJ2-1; D is unresolved. Per germline, CDR1 SEHNR and CDR2 FQNEAQ (reference sequence). V was pared by 5 bases and J by 0 bases, with 17 bases between. This CDR3 comprises 17 residues.

This rearrangement joins TRBV2 to TRBJ1-1; TRBD1 agrees at 7 bases. The CDR3 runs 13 residues. Germline values: CDR1 SNHLY, CDR2 FYNNEI. V shed 6 bases and J 12 bases; nucleotides not matched to a gene: 13. The CDR3 here is CASSPDRENRPFF. The CDR3 DNA is TGTGCCAGCAGCCCCGACAGGGAAAATAGGCCTTTCTTT.

This rearrangement joins TRBV6-6 to TRBJ1-5, with D possibly being TRBD1 (6 bases). Trimming removed 2 bases at V and 3 bases at J, with 14 bases between. Germline lookup yields CDR1 MNHNY and CDR2 SVGAGI (reference sequence). The CDR3 loop spans 16 amino acids. CDR3 in DNA: TGTGCCAGCAGTTACAGGGCAGGGGAGCTCAATCAGCCCCAGCATTTT. This sequence encodes CASSYRAGELNQPQHF.